The TCR beta chain under discussion was sequenced for a study of identifying expanded T cells in peripheral blood. This table comes from immunoSEQ multiplex PCR, and its TCRdb copy is limited to in-frame clones, with some not included. The data show around 99,000 clones, about 88% seen once. V shed 3 bases, J shed 0 bases, and the junction held 16 bases outside the gene matches. CDR1 SGDLS and CDR2 YYNGEE come from the germline V gene. The CDR3 extends over 19 amino acids. This clonotype originated in a person aged 18-70 years in good health. This chain uses TRBV9 with TRBJ1-2; 8 nucleotides align to TRBD1. Sequenced: blood. As DNA, the CDR3 is TGTGCCAGCAGCGCCCCGTGGGGAACAGGGGGAAAAGCTAACTATGGCTACACCTTC. It yields the protein CASSAPWGTGGKANYGYTF.